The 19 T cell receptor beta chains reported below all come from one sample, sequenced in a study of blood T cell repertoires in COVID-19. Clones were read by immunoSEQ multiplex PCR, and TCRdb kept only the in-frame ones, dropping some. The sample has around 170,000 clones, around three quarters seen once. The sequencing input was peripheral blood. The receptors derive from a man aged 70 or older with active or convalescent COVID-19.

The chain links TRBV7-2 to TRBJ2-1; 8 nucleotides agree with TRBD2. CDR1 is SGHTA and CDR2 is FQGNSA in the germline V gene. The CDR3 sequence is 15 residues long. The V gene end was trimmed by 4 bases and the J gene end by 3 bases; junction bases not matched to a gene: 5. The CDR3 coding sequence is TGTGCCAGCAGCTCCAGCGGGGGATTCTACAATGAGCAGTTCTTC. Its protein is CASSSSGGFYNEQFF.

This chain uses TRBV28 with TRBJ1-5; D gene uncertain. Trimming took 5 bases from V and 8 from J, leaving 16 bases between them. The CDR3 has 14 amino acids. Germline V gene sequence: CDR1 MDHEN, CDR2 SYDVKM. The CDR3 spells CASSTPSGMKPQHF. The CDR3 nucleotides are TGTGCCAGCAGTACCCCCTCGGGGATGAAGCCCCAGCATTTT.

The CDR3 spells CASRRDSLSYEQYF. The CDR3 DNA follows: TGTGCCAGCAGACGGGACAGCCTCTCCTACGAGCAGTACTTC. The genes are TRBV6-5 and TRBJ2-7, with 7 bases aligning to TRBD1. V gave up 6 bases and J gave up 0 bases; unmatched junction bases: 5. CDR3 length: 14 amino acids. CDR1 and CDR2 from the germline V gene are MNHEY and SVGAGI.

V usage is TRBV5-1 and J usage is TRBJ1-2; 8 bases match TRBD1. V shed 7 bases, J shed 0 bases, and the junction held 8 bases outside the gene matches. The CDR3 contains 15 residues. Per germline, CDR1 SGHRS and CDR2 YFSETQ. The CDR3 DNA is TGCGCCAGCTGCCGGGACAGGAGCGCTAACTATGGCTACACCTTC. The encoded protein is CASCRDRSANYGYTF. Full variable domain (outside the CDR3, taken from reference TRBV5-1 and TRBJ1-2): KAGVTQTPRYLIKTRGQQVTLSCSPISGHRSVSWYQQTPGQGLQFLFEYFSETQRNKGNFPGRFSGRQFSNSRSEMNVSTLELGDSALYLCASCRDRSANYGYTFGSGTRLTVV.

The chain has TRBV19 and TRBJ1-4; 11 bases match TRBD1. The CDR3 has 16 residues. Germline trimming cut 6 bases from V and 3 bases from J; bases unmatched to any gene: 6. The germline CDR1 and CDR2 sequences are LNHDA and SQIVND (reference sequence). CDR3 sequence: CASSTGQGAANEKLFF. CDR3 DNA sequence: TGTGCCAGTAGCACCGGACAGGGGGCAGCTAATGAAAAACTGTTTTTT. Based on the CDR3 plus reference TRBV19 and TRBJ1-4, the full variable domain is DGGITQSPKYLFRKEGQNVTLSCEQNLNHDAMYWYRQDPGQGLRLIYYSQIVNDFQKGDIAEGYSVSREKKESFPLTVTSAQKNPTAFYLCASSTGQGAANEKLFFGSGTQLSVL.

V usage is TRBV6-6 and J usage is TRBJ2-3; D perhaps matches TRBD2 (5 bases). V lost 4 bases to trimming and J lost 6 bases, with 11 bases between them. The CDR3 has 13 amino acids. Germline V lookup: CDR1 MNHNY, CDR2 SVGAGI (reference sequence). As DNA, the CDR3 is TGTGCCAGCAGTTTCCCGCCTAGCGATACGCAGTATTTT. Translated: CASSFPPSDTQYF.

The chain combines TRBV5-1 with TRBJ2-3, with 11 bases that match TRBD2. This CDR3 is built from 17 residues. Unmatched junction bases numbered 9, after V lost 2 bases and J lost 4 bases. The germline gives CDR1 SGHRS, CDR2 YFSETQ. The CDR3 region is CASSLDTSGSGADTQYF. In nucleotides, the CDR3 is TGCGCCAGCAGCTTAGATACTAGCGGGAGTGGGGCAGATACGCAGTATTTT.

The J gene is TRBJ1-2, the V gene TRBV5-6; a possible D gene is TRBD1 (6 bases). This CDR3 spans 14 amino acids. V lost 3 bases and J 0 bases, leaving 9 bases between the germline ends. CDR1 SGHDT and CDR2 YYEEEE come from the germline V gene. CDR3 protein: CASSSTGANYGYTF. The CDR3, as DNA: TGTGCCAGCAGCTCGACAGGAGCTAACTATGGCTACACCTTC.

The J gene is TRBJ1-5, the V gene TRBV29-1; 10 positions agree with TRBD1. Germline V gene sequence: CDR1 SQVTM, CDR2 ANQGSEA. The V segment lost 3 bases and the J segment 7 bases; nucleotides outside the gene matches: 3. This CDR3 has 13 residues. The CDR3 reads CSVEGQGNQPQHF. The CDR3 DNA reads TGCAGCGTTGAGGGACAGGGGAACCAGCCCCAGCATTTT.

This CDR3 reads CASSLMGQGAWELFF. The DNA for the CDR3 is TGTGCCAGCAGCTTAATGGGACAGGGGGCCTGGGAGCTGTTTTTT. J is TRBJ2-2 and V is TRBV7-2; TRBD1 matches 12 bases. V shed 2 bases and J 9 bases; nucleotides not matched to a gene: 4. CDR3 length: 15 amino acids. In germline, CDR1 is SGHTA, CDR2 FQGNSA.

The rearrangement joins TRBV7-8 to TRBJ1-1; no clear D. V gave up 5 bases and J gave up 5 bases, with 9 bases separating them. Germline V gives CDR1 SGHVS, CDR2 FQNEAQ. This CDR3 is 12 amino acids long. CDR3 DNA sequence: TGTGCCAGCAGCCCCCTCAGAACTGAAGCTTTCTTT. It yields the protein CASSPLRTEAFF.

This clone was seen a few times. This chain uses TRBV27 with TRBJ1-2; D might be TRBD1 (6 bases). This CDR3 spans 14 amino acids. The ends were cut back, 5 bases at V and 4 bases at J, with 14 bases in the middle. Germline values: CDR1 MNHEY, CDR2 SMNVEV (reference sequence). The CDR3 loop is CASSRNRDGYGYTF. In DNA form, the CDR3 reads TGTGCCAGCAGTAGAAACAGGGACGGCTATGGCTACACCTTC.

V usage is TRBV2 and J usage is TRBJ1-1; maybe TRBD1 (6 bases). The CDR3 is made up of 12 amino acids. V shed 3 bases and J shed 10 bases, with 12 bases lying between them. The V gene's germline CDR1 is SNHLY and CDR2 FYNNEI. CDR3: CASSDEGGRAFF. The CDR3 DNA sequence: TGTGCCAGCAGTGATGAGGGGGGGCGAGCTTTCTTT.

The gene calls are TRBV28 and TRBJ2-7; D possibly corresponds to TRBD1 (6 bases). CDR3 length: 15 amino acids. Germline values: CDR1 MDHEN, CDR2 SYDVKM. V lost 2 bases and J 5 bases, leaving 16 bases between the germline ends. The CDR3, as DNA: TGTGCCAGCAGTTTAAGGGGACACCTAAACGACGAGCAGTACTTC. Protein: CASSLRGHLNDEQYF.

The CDR3 loop reads CASSIDPTGAYNEQFF. The CDR3 region has the DNA TGTGCCAGTAGTATAGACCCGACAGGGGCCTACAATGAGCAGTTCTTC. The rearrangement uses TRBV19 and TRBJ2-1; 8 positions agree with TRBD1. With V trimmed by 0 bases and J by 2 bases, 3 bases remained unmatched. Per the germline V gene, CDR1 is LNHDA and CDR2 is SQIVND (reference sequence). The CDR3 loop spans 16 amino acids.

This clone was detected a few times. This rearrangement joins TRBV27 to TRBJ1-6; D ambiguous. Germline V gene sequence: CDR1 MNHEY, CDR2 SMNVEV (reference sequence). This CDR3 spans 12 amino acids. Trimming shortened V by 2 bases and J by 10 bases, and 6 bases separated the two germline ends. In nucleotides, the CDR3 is TGTGCCAGCAGTTTAGACGGGTCACCCCTCCACTTT. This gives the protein CASSLDGSPLHF.

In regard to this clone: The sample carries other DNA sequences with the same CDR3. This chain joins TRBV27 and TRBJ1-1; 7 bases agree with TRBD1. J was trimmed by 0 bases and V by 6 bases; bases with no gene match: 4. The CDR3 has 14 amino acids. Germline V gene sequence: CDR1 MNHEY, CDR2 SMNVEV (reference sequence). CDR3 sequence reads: CASRRQGMNTEAFF. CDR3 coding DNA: TGTGCCAGCAGGAGACAGGGAATGAACACTGAAGCTTTCTTT.

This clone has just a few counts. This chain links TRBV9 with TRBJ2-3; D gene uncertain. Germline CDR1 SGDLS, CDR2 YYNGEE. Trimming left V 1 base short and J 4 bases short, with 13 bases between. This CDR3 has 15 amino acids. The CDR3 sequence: CASSVTATVPDTQYF. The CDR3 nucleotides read TGTGCCAGCAGCGTAACCGCCACTGTACCAGATACGCAGTATTTT.

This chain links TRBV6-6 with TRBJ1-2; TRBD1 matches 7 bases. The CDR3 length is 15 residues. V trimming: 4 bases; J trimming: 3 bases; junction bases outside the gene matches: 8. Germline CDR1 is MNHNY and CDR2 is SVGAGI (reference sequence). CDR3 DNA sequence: TGTGCCAGCAGTTTCCCGGACAGGCCACACTATGGCTACACCTTC. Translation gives CASSFPDRPHYGYTF.